The T cell receptor beta chain under discussion was sequenced for a study of T cells after yellow fever vaccination. Generation of TCR cDNA used 5'RACE template switching (which added a universal primer site and UMIs). In TCRdb, the 5' RACE reads were re-called with MiXCR into one record per CDR3 protein. In the table there are fewer than 500,000 distinct CDR3 sequences, 18% of which are singletons. Overall study findings and caveats: FACS-sorted repertoires could contain abundant clonotypes contaminating from the bulk population.

This clonotype was picked up many times. Its antigen remains unidentified. The V and J ends lost 1 base and 3 bases, in that order; junction bases with no gene match: 2. From germline, CDR1 is LGHNA and CDR2 YNFKEQ. This CDR3 region has 15 residues. The chain recombines TRBV4-2 with TRBJ2-2, with TRBD1 identical over 7 bases. The specimen was PBMCs, collected before the yellow fever booster vaccination. The sequence was collected from a man aged 18 to 30 who received the YFV17D yellow fever vaccine. The CDR3 DNA sequence: TGTGCCAGCAGCCAAGCAGACAGGGACACCGGGGAGCTGTTTTTT. Translating it yields CASSQADRDTGELFF.